These 9 T cell receptor beta chains were all obtained from the same sample, sequenced in a study of blood T cell repertoires in COVID-19. Generated by immunoSEQ multiplex PCR, the TCRdb table keeps only in-frame clones and is missing some. The sample has 87,000 or so clones; about 90% are singletons. Sequencing was performed on peripheral blood. The receptors were sampled from a woman in her forties or fifties with active or convalescent COVID-19.

The gene calls are TRBV6-5 and TRBJ1-4; 9 nucleotides line up with TRBD1. The CDR3 is made up of 15 amino acids. CDR1 MNHEY and CDR2 SVGAGI come from the germline V gene. J gave up 8 bases and V 5 bases, and 9 bases lay outside the gene matches. In nucleotides, the CDR3 is TGTGCCAGCAGTCCCCCGGGACAGGGATTCGAAAAACTGTTTTTT. Translation: CASSPPGQGFEKLFF.

The chain has TRBV10-3 and TRBJ2-3; 13 positions match TRBD2. Germline-derived CDR1 and CDR2 are ENHRY and SYGVKD. V trimming: 7 bases; J trimming: 1 base; junction bases outside the gene matches: 5. The CDR3 has 16 amino acids. CDR3 region: CAITSGLAGGTDTQYF. The DNA for the CDR3 is TGTGCCATCACCTCTGGACTAGCGGGGGGCACAGATACGCAGTATTTT.

The gene calls are TRBV6-5 and TRBJ1-1, with 7 bases identical to TRBD1. Germline assignment: CDR1 MNHEY and CDR2 SVGAGI. The trim removed 5 bases at V and 14 bases at J, leaving 14 bases unmatched. CDR3 length: 13 residues. The CDR3 DNA is TGTGCCAGCAGTCCATCGAGGACAGGATCGCCCTTCTTT. Encoded protein: CASSPSRTGSPFF.

Notes on this clone: Since a far larger clone is one base different, this is likely a read error. The rearrangement uses TRBV11-3 and TRBJ1-1; 8 positions match TRBD1. CDR3 length equals 14 residues. CDR1 is SGHNT, CDR2 YENEEA, per germline. Losses at the gene ends were 4 bases for V and 1 base for J; bases not matched to a gene: 2. The DNA for the CDR3 is TGTGCCAGCAGCTACGGACAGGGGAACACTGAAGCTTTCTTT. It codes for CASSYGQGNTEAFF.

V usage is TRBV5-1 and J usage is TRBJ2-7; unclear D gene. Germline V CDR1 and CDR2: SGHRS, YFSETQ. V lost 4 bases, J lost 1 base, and 12 bases lay in between. This CDR3 comprises 14 residues. CDR3: CASSPPSTSYEQYF. CDR3 sequence (DNA): TGCGCCAGCAGCCCGCCAAGTACTTCCTACGAGCAGTACTTC. Combining the CDR3 with reference TRBV5-1 and TRBJ2-7 gives the whole variable domain KAGVTQTPRYLIKTRGQQVTLSCSPISGHRSVSWYQQTPGQGLQFLFEYFSETQRNKGNFPGRFSGRQFSNSRSEMNVSTLELGDSALYLCASSPPSTSYEQYFGPGTRLTVT.

CDR3: CASSLAVEAKNIQYF. CDR3 bases: TGTGCCAGCAGCTTGGCTGTAGAAGCCAAAAACATTCAGTACTTC. The chain is built from TRBV5-7 and TRBJ2-4; D is unresolved. TRBV5-7 is placed among ORFs of uncertain function. Trimming left V 0 bases short and J 0 bases short, with 7 bases between. CDR3 length: 15 residues.

The chain joins TRBV5-1 to TRBJ2-7, with 9 bases identical to TRBD1. With V trimmed by 3 bases and J by 2 bases, 9 bases remained unmatched. From germline, CDR1 is SGHRS and CDR2 YFSETQ. CDR3 length equals 16 residues. As DNA, the CDR3 is TGCGCCAGCAGCTCCACCGACAGGGGGACCACCTACGAGCAGTACTTC. Translation: CASSSTDRGTTYEQYF.

The rearrangement joins TRBV7-9 to TRBJ2-1, with TRBD1 matching over 8 bases. The CDR3 consists of 15 residues. CDR1 is SEHNR, CDR2 FQNEAQ, per germline (reference sequence). The junction had 7 bases not matched to a gene; V was cut back by 3 bases and J by 6 bases. CDR3 region: CASSLQGQGFNEQFF. The DNA of the CDR3 is TGTGCCAGCAGCTTGCAAGGACAGGGTTTCAATGAGCAGTTCTTC.

The rearrangement uses TRBV6-5 and TRBJ1-2; 9 bases align to TRBD1. Looked up from germline, CDR1 is MNHEY and CDR2 is SVGAGI. This CDR3 spans 16 amino acids. V trimming: 0 bases; J trimming: 3 bases; junction bases outside the gene matches: 5. The CDR3 reads CASSYSRDRVDYGYTF. CDR3 in DNA: TGTGCCAGCAGTTACTCAAGGGACAGGGTTGACTATGGCTACACCTTC.